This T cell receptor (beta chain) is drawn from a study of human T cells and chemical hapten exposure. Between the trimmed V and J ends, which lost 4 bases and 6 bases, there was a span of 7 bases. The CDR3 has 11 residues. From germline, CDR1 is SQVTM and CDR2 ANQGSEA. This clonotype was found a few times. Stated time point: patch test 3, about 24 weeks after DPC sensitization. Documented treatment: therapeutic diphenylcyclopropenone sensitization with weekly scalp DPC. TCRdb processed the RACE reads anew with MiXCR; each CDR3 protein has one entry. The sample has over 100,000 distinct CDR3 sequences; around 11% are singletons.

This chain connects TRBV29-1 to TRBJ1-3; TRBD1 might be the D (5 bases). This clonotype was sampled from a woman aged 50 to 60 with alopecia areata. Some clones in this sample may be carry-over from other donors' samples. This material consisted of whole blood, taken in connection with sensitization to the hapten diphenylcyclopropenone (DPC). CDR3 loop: CSVGQTNTIYF. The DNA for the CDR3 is TGCAGCGTTGGACAGACAAACACCATATATTTT.